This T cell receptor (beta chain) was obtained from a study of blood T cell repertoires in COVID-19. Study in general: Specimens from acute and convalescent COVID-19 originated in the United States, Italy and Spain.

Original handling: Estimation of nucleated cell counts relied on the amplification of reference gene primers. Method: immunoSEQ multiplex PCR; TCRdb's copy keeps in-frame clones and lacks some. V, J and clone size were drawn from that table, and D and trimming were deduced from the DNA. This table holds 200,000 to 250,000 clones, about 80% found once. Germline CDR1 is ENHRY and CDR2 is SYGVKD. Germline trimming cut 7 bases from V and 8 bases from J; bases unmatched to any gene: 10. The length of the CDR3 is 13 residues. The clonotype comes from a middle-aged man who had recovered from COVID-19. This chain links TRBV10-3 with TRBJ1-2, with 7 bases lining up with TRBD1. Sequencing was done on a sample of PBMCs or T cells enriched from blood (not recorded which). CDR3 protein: CAINQDRRGGYTF. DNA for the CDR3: TGTGCCATCAACCAGGACAGGCGAGGAGGCTACACCTTC.